The clone carrying this T cell receptor beta chain has at least ten counts. Its antigen is unidentified. In making TCR beta libraries, quantitative 5'-RACE with molecular barcodes was used. TCRdb used MiXCR to reprocess the 5' RACE reads, holding one entry per CDR3 protein. The data contain some 140,000 distinct CDR3 sequences, 9.5% to 12% of them singletons. CDR3 length: 17 residues. Germline assignment: CDR1 SGHRS and CDR2 YFSETQ. V was pared by 0 bases and J by 2 bases, with 17 bases between. The data are from a study of CD8 T cells in ankylosing spondylitis. Whole-study results and caveats: According to the report, clones linked to the disease were significantly enriched in matched synovial fluid samples taken from ankylosing spondylitis patients.

Material: blood, either unsorted or a sorted T cell fraction (not recorded which). The TCR originated in a female donor with ankylosing spondylitis or in good health (not recorded which). The chain couples TRBV5-1 to TRBJ1-2, with D possibly being TRBD1 (6 bases). The CDR3 region has the DNA TGCGCCAGCAGCTTGGAAGGGGGGAGAACTTACAACTATGGCTACACCTTC. It encodes CASSLEGGRTYNYGYTF.